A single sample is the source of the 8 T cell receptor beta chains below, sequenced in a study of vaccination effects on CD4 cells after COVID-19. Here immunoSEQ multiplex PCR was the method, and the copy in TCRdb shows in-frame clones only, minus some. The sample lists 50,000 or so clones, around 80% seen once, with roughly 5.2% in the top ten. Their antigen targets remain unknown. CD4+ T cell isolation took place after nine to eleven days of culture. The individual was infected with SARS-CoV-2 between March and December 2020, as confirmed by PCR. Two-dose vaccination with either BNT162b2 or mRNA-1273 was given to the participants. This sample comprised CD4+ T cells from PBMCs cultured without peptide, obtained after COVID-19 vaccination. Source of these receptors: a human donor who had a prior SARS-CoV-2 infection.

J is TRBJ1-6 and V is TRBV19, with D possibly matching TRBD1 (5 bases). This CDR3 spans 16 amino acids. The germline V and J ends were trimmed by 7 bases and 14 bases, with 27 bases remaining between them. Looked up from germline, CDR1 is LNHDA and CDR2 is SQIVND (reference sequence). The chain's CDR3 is CASKFRFWDADGSLHF. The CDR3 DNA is TGTGCCAGTAAATTCCGTTTTTGGGACGCCGACGGGTCCCTCCACTTT.

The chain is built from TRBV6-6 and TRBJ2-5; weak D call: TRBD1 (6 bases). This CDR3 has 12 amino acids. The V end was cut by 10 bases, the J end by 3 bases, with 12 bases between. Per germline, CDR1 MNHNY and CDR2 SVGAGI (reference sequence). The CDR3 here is CATAGAKETQYF. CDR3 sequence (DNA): TGTGCCACGGCAGGGGCGAAAGAGACCCAGTACTTC.

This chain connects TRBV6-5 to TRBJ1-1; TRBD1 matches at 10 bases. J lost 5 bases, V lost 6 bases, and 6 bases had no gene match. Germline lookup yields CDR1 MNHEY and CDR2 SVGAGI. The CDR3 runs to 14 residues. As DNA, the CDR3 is TGTGCCAGCAGGCAGACAGGGGGCTGGACTGAAGCTTTCTTT. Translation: CASRQTGGWTEAFF.

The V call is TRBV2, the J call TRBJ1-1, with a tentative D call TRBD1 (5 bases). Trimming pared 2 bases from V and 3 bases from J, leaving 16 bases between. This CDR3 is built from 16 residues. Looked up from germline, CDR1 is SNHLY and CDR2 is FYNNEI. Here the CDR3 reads CASSEWGLGADTEAFF. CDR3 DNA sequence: TGTGCCAGCAGTGAATGGGGGTTGGGTGCGGACACTGAAGCTTTCTTT. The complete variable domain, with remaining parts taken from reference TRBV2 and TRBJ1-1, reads EPEVTQTPSHQVTQMGQEVILRCVPISNHLYFYWYRQILGQKVEFLVSFYNNEISEKSEIFDDQFSVERPDGSNFTLKIRSTKLEDSAMYFCASSEWGLGADTEAFFGQGTRLTVV.

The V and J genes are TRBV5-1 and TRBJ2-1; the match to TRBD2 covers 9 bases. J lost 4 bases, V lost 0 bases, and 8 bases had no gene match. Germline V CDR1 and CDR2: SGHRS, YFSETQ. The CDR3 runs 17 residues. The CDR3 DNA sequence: TGCGCCAGCAGCTTGGTATTTCGGCGGGGGGGGTACAATGAGCAGTTCTTC. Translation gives CASSLVFRRGGYNEQFF.

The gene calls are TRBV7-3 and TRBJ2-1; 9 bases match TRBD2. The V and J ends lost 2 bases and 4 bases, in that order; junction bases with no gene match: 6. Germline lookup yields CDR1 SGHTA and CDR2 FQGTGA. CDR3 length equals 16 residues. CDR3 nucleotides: TGTGCCAGCAGCTTAGTTGCGGGACTAGCATACAATGAGCAGTTCTTC. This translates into CASSLVAGLAYNEQFF.

CDR3 DNA: TGTGCCAGCAAGGAGGACAGGGGCTACGAGCAGTACTTC. It specifies CASKEDRGYEQYF. This rearrangement joins TRBV7-8 to TRBJ2-7; 9 bases align to TRBD1. Looked up from germline, CDR1 is SGHVS and CDR2 is FQNEAQ. The ends lost 7 bases at V and 3 bases at J; junction bases unmatched: 4. This CDR3 spans 13 amino acids.

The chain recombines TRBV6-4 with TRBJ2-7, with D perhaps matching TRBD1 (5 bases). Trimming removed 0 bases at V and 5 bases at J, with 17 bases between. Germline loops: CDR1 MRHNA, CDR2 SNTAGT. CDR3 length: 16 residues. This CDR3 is CASSDSNVSGSHEQYF. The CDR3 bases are TGTGCCAGCAGTGACTCGAATGTCTCAGGGTCCCACGAGCAGTACTTC.